This TCR beta chain was recorded in a study of beta chain features in type 1 diabetes. Study findings and constraints: There was a moderate but significant shortening of TCRB CDR3s in all four CD4+ subsets of Type 1 diabetes patients. Whether HLA type affects TCRB rearrangement stayed undetermined in the present work.

This clone has a handful of counts. No antigen is known for it. The germline V gene has CDR1 SGDLS and CDR2 YYNGEE. CDR3 length equals 15 residues. Trimming at V came to 4 bases and at J to 8 bases, leaving 12 bases not matched to a gene. Expressed TCRB transcripts were sequenced because the isolated RNA had all been reverse transcribed beforehand. Using immunoSEQ multiplex PCR, the repertoire was profiled, and TCRdb retains in-frame clones only, with some absent. In the table there are roughly 160,000 clones, 7.8% of which are singletons. The sample comprised central memory CD4+ T cells from blood. The chain uses TRBV9 and TRBJ2-1; 7 positions agree with TRBD1. This receptor was identified in a woman aged 40 to 50 with type 1 diabetes. The CDR3 sequence is CASSPRQGERDEQFF. The CDR3 coding sequence is TGTGCCAGCAGCCCAAGACAGGGTGAAAGAGATGAGCAGTTCTTC.